This T cell receptor beta chain is from a study of cytotoxic CD8 clonotypes in ibrutinib-treated CLL. In this sample, this clone turned up a few times. Its antigen is not known. Overall study findings and caveats: Clonality grew at ibrutinib response; at progression, it decreased back toward baseline.

The CDR3 sequence is 17 residues long. V lost 4 bases, J lost 0 bases, and 2 bases stayed unmatched. The germline CDR1 and CDR2 sequences are MDHEN and SYDVKM. Method: immunoSEQ multiplex PCR; TCRdb's copy keeps in-frame clones and lacks some. The profile shows about 160,000 clones, about 84% of them singletons. This sequence was found in a human donor with chronic lymphocytic leukemia. The chain uses TRBV28 and TRBJ2-1; 14 positions match TRBD2. The sequenced sample was PBMCs, obtained after 24 months of ibrutinib treatment. The CDR3: CASSSGTSGSSYNEQFF. CDR3 in DNA: TGTGCCAGCAGTTCCGGGACTAGCGGGAGCTCCTACAATGAGCAGTTCTTC.